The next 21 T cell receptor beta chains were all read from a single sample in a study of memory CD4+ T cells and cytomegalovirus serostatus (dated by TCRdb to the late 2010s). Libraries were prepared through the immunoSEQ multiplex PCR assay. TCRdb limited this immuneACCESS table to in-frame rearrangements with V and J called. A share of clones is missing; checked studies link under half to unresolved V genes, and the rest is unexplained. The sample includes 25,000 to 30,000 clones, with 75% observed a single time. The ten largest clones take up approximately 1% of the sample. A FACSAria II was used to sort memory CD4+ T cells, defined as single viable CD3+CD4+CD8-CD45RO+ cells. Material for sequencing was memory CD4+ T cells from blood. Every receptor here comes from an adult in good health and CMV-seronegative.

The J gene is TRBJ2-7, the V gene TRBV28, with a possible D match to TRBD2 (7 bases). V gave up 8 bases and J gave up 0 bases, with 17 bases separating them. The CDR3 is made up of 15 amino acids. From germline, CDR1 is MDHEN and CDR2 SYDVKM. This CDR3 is CASQGGGASSYEQYF. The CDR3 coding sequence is TGTGCCAGCCAAGGGGGGGGAGCTAGCTCCTACGAGCAGTACTTC. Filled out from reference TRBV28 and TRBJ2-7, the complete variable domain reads DVKVTQSSRYLVKRTGEKVFLECVQDMDHENMFWYRQDPGLGLRLIYFSYDVKMKEKGDIPEGYSVSREKKERFSLILESASTNQTSMYLCASQGGGASSYEQYFGPGTRLTVT.

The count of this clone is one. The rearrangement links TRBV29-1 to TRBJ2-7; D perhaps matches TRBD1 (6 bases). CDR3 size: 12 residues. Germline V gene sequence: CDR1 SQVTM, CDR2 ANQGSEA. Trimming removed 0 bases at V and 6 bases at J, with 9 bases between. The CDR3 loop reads CSVEEDSLEQYF. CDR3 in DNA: TGCAGCGTTGAAGAGGACAGCCTCGAGCAGTACTTC.

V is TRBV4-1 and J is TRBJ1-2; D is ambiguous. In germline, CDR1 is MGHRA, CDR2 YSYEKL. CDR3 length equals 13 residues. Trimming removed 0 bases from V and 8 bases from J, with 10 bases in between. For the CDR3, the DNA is TGCGCCAGCAGCCAAGATCTTTCCGGGGGCTACACCTTC. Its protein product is CASSQDLSGGYTF.

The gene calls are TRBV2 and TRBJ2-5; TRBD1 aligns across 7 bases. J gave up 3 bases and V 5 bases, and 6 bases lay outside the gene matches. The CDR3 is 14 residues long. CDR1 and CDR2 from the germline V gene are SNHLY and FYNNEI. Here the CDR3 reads CASSWDSTEETQYF. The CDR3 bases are TGTGCCAGCAGTTGGGACAGCACAGAAGAGACCCAGTACTTC.

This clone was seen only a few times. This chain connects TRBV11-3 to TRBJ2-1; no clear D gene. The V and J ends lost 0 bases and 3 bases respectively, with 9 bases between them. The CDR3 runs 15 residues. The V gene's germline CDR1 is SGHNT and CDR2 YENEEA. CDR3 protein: CASSLELGGYNEQFF. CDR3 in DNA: TGTGCCAGCAGCTTAGAACTGGGTGGCTACAATGAGCAGTTCTTC.

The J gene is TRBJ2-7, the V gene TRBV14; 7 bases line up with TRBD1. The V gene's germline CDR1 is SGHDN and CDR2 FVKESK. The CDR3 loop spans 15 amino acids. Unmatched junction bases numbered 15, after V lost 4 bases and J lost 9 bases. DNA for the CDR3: TGTGCCAGCAGCCGCACGGCGTCAGGGACAGTCTGGCAGTACTTC. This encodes CASSRTASGTVWQYF.

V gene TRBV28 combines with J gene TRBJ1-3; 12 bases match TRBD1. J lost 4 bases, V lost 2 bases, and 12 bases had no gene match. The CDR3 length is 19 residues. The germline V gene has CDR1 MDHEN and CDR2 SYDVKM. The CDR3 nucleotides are TGTGCCAGCAGTTTACCGGGACAGGGGGCGAAAGTGGCGGGAAACACCATATATTTT. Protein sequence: CASSLPGQGAKVAGNTIYF.

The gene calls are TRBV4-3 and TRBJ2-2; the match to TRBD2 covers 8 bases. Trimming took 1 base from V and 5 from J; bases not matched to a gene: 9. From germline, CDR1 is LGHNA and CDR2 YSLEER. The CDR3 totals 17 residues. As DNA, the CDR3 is TGCGCCAGCAGCCAAGTTTTACGGGAGGGCTTAACCGGGGAGCTGTTTTTT. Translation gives CASSQVLREGLTGELFF.

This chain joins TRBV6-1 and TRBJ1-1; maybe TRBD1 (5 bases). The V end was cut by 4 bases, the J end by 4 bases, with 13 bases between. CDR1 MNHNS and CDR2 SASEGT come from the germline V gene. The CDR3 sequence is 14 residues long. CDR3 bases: TGTGCCAGCAGTGTGACCGGGACCGTCACTGAAGCTTTCTTT. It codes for CASSVTGTVTEAFF.

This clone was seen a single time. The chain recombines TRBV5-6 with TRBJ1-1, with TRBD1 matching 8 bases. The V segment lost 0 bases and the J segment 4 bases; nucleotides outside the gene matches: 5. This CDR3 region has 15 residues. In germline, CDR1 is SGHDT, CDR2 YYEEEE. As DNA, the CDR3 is TGTGCCAGCAGCTTGGGTCCGACAGGGGCCACTGAAGCTTTCTTT. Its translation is CASSLGPTGATEAFF.

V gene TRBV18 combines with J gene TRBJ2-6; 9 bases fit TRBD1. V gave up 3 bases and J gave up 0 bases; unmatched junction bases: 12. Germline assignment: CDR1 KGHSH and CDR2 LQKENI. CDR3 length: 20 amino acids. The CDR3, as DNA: TGTGCCAGCTCACCGCTACCCCCGGGACAGGGAATCTCTGGGGCCAACGTCCTGACTTTC. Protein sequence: CASSPLPPGQGISGANVLTF.

The CDR3 reads CASSTDRRGNQPQHF. The DNA of the CDR3 is TGTGCCAGCTCGACAGATCGAAGGGGGAATCAGCCCCAGCATTTT. This chain uses TRBV18 with TRBJ1-5; weak D call: TRBD1 (6 bases). CDR1 and CDR2 from the germline V gene are KGHSH and LQKENI. Deletions cut 6 bases from V and 4 bases from J, with 16 bases between. The CDR3 consists of 15 residues.

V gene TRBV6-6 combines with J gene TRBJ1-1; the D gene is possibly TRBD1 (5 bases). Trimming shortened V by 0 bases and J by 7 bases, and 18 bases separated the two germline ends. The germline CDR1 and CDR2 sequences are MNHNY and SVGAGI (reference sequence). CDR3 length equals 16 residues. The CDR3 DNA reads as TGTGCCAGCAGTTACTCGGACCAGGGAAGAGGAGGTGAAGCTTTCTTT. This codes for CASSYSDQGRGGEAFF.

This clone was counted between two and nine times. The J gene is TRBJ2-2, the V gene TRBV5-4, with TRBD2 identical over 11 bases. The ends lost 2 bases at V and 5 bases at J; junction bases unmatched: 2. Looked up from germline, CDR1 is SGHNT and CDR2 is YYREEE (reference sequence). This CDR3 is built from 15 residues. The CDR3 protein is CASSLWTSGTGELFF. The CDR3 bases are TGTGCCAGCAGCTTATGGACTAGCGGGACCGGGGAGCTGTTTTTT.

CDR3 coding DNA: TGCGCCAGCAGCCGAGTCCTAGCGGGATCCTACAATGAGCAGTTCTTC. It is translated as CASSRVLAGSYNEQFF. The rearrangement uses TRBV4-3 and TRBJ2-1; 9 nucleotides agree with TRBD2. Germline V lookup: CDR1 LGHNA, CDR2 YSLEER. V trimming: 4 bases; J trimming: 1 base; junction bases outside the gene matches: 5. CDR3 size: 16 residues.

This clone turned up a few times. DNA for the CDR3: TGTGCCAGTATGGAGACAGAGCTGAACACTGAAGCTTTCTTT. This encodes CASMETELNTEAFF. V and J are TRBV19 and TRBJ1-1; possibly TRBD1 for D (5 bases). The germline CDR1 and CDR2 sequences are LNHDA and SQIVND (reference sequence). The CDR3 runs 14 residues. V lost 7 bases to trimming and J lost 0 bases, with 12 bases between them.

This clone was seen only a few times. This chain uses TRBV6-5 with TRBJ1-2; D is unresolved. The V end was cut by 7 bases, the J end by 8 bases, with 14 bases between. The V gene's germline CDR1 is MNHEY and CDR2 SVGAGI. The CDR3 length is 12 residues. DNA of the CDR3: TGTGCCAGCACCTCAGTTGATAGCGGCTACACCTTC. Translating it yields CASTSVDSGYTF.

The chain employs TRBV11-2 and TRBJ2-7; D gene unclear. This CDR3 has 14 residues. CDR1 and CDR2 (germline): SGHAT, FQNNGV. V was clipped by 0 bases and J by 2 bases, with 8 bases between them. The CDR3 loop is CASSLESGPYEQYF. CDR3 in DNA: TGTGCCAGCAGCTTAGAGTCGGGTCCCTACGAGCAGTACTTC.

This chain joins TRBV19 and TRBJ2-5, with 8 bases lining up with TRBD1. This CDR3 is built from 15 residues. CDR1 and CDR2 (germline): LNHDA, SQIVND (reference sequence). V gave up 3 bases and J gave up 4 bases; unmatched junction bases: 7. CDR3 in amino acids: CASSMDQGARETQYF. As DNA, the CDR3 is TGTGCCAGTAGTATGGACCAGGGGGCGCGAGAGACCCAGTACTTC.

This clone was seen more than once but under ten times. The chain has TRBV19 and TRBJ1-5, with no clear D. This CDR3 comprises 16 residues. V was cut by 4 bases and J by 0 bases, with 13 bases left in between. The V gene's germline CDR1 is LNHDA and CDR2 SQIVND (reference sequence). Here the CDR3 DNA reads TGTGCCAGTAGTAAGATTGACTTTAGTAGCAATCAGCCCCAGCATTTT. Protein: CASSKIDFSSNQPQHF.

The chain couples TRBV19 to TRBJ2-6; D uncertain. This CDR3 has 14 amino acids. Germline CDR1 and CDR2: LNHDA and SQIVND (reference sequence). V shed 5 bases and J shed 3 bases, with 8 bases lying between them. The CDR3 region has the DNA TGTGCCAGTAGTGTGGGCTTTGGGGCCAACGTCCTGACTTTC. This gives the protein CASSVGFGANVLTF. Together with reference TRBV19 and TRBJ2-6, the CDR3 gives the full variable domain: DGGITQSPKYLFRKEGQNVTLSCEQNLNHDAMYWYRQDPGQGLRLIYYSQIVNDFQKGDIAEGYSVSREKKESFPLTVTSAQKNPTAFYLCASSVGFGANVLTFGAGSRLTVL.